The 28 T cell receptor beta chains reported below all come from one sample, sequenced in a study of shared clonotypes between healthy human individuals. The data were produced by immunoSEQ multiplex PCR, yet TCRdb's version contains in-frame clones alone and is incomplete. The table records 2 million to 2.5 million clones, about 94% of them present only once. The sequencing sample was made of naive CD4+ T cells sorted from blood. This sample's subset: CD45RA+ positively selected. These receptors all come from a young man in good health.

V is TRBV15 and J is TRBJ1-5; D gene unclear. The CDR3 length is 14 residues. V lost 0 bases and J 7 bases, leaving 10 bases between the germline ends. Germline CDR1 LNHNV, CDR2 YYDKDF (reference sequence). This chain's CDR3 is CATSRDPAGQPQHF. DNA for the CDR3: TGTGCCACCAGCAGAGACCCCGCGGGACAGCCCCAGCATTTT. Combining the CDR3 with reference TRBV15 and TRBJ1-5 gives the whole variable domain DAMVIQNPRYQVTQFGKPVTLSCSQTLNHNVMYWYQQKSSQAPKLLFHYYDKDFNNEADTPDNFQSRRPNTSFCFLDIRSPGLGDTAMYLCATSRDPAGQPQHFGDGTRLSIL.

The chain joins TRBV25-1 to TRBJ2-5, with 7 bases aligning to TRBD1. Germline V CDR1 and CDR2: MGHDK, SYGVNS. The CDR3 extends over 13 amino acids. V was pared by 6 bases and J by 5 bases, with 6 bases of the junction left unmatched. CDR3 DNA sequence: TGTGCCAGCAGGGGACAGTGGTGGGAGACCCAGTACTTC. This sequence encodes CASRGQWWETQYF.

This rearrangement joins TRBV6-1 to TRBJ1-1; D is unresolved. V was pared by 4 bases and J by 1 base, with 7 bases between. CDR1 is MNHNS, CDR2 SASEGT, per germline. The CDR3 runs 13 residues. The chain's CDR3 is CASSVISNTEAFF. DNA for the CDR3: TGTGCCAGCAGTGTCATTTCGAACACTGAAGCTTTCTTT.

This clone was seen only once. V and J are TRBV7-9 and TRBJ2-7; D call uncertain. Germline V gene lookup returns CDR1 SEHNR and CDR2 FQNEAQ (reference sequence). Trimming removed 3 bases at V and 0 bases at J, with 9 bases between. This CDR3 has 14 residues. CDR3 in DNA: TGTGCCAGCAGCTTCACAGCGAGCTCCTACGAGCAGTACTTC. Protein: CASSFTASSYEQYF.

J is TRBJ2-1 and V is TRBV19; 8 bases line up with TRBD2. After removal of 6 bases from V and 3 bases from J, the junction contained 7 bases not matched to a gene. Looked up from germline, CDR1 is LNHDA and CDR2 is SQIVND (reference sequence). The CDR3 extends over 15 amino acids. In DNA, the CDR3 is TGTGCCAGTAGCGGACTAGCCCCTATCTACAATGAGCAGTTCTTC. It encodes CASSGLAPIYNEQFF.

The chain employs TRBV18 and TRBJ2-3, with TRBD2 matching over 9 bases. This CDR3 spans 17 amino acids. V lost 6 bases, J lost 4 bases, and 14 bases stayed unmatched. CDR1 is KGHSH and CDR2 is LQKENI in the germline V gene. CDR3 bases: TGTGCCAGCTCGCGAGGAATAGCGGGAGTCCCTTCAGATACGCAGTATTTT. It codes for CASSRGIAGVPSDTQYF.

This clone was seen only once. The same CDR3 also results from other DNA sequences found in this sample. The CDR3 DNA reads TGCGCCAGCAGCTTGGTAGTTGGCCAAGAGACCCAGTACTTC. Translating it yields CASSLVVGQETQYF. The rearrangement joins TRBV5-1 to TRBJ2-5; D not certain. V was pared by 0 bases and J by 1 base, with 7 bases between. The CDR3 extends over 14 amino acids. Germline CDR1 and CDR2: SGHRS and YFSETQ.

The genes are TRBV5-5 and TRBJ1-1; D possibly corresponds to TRBD1 (5 bases). This CDR3 comprises 16 residues. Germline assignment: CDR1 SGHKS and CDR2 YYEKEE (reference sequence). V was trimmed by 1 base and J by 1 base, leaving 14 bases between them. In DNA form, the CDR3 reads TGTGCCAGCAGCTTGTATACGGGACTTACGAACACTGAAGCTTTCTTT. It yields the protein CASSLYTGLTNTEAFF. The whole variable domain, filled in from reference TRBV5-5 and TRBJ1-1, reads DAGVTQSPTHLIKTRGQQVTLRCSPISGHKSVSWYQQVLGQGPQFIFQYYEKEERGRGNFPDRFSARQFPNYSSELNVNALLLGDSALYLCASSLYTGLTNTEAFFGQGTRLTVV.

V gene TRBV5-1 combines with J gene TRBJ1-5; D is perhaps TRBD1 (5 bases). The germline V gene encodes CDR1 SGHRS and CDR2 YFSETQ. V was cut by 1 base and J by 6 bases, with 14 bases left in between. The CDR3 covers 15 residues. The DNA of the CDR3 is TGCGCCAGCAGCTTGAACACAGGTCCCGGTCAGCCCCAGCATTTT. The encoded protein is CASSLNTGPGQPQHF.

The genes are TRBV6-1 and TRBJ2-7, with 11 bases identical to TRBD1. This CDR3 comprises 15 residues. V was pared by 2 bases and J by 7 bases, with 7 bases of the junction left unmatched. Germline values: CDR1 MNHNS, CDR2 SASEGT. The CDR3 sequence: CASSESGQGAREQYF. The CDR3 coding sequence is TGTGCCAGCAGTGAATCCGGACAGGGGGCAAGAGAGCAGTACTTC.

The gene calls are TRBV10-3 and TRBJ2-7; D call uncertain. From germline, CDR1 is ENHRY and CDR2 SYGVKD. This CDR3 has 14 residues. V lost 4 bases to trimming and J lost 4 bases, with 14 bases between them. CDR3 sequence: CAISGPETLYEQYF. In DNA, the CDR3 is TGTGCCATCAGTGGTCCTGAGACCCTATACGAGCAGTACTTC.

The V call is TRBV14, the J call TRBJ2-7; D might be TRBD2 (6 bases). Trimming shortened V by 4 bases and J by 3 bases, and 10 bases separated the two germline ends. This CDR3 region has 13 residues. Germline V gene lookup returns CDR1 SGHDN and CDR2 FVKESK. CDR3 DNA: TGTGCCAGCAGCCCGGGACTTTTCTACGAGCAGTACTTC. Protein: CASSPGLFYEQYF.

The chain combines TRBV27 with TRBJ2-7, with D maybe TRBD2 (6 bases). Trimming stripped 6 bases from V and 2 bases from J, with 17 bases between. The CDR3 is made up of 15 amino acids. Germline-derived CDR1 and CDR2 are MNHEY and SMNVEV (reference sequence). The CDR3 loop is CASSREAGIPYEQYF. The CDR3 bases are TGTGCCAGCAGCCGCGAGGCGGGGATTCCCTACGAGCAGTACTTC.

The chain has TRBV6-1 and TRBJ1-4; D is unclear. The CDR3 has 14 amino acids. The germline gives CDR1 MNHNS, CDR2 SASEGT. Between the trimmed V and J ends, which lost 2 bases and 4 bases, there was a span of 8 bases. The CDR3, as DNA: TGTGCCAGCAGTGAACACGTCCTTAATGAAAAACTGTTTTTT. It translates to CASSEHVLNEKLFF.

The genes are TRBV7-2 and TRBJ1-3; 8 bases agree with TRBD1. The CDR3 covers 16 residues. V lost 0 bases and J lost 3; bases outside the gene matches: 4. Germline V gives CDR1 SGHTA, CDR2 FQGNSA. The CDR3 loop reads CASSLAWTGNGNTIYF. The DNA for the CDR3 is TGTGCCAGCAGCTTAGCATGGACAGGGAATGGAAACACCATATATTTT.

The chain recombines TRBV6-5 with TRBJ1-1, with D maybe TRBD1 (5 bases). Between the trimmed V and J ends, which lost 4 bases and 2 bases, there was a span of 11 bases. This CDR3 has 14 amino acids. Germline CDR1 is MNHEY and CDR2 is SVGAGI. The CDR3 region is CASSSRVINTEAFF. In DNA form, the CDR3 reads TGTGCCAGCAGTTCCAGGGTCATAAACACTGAAGCTTTCTTT.

The chain couples TRBV28 to TRBJ2-4; D might be TRBD1 (6 bases). Trimming removed 5 bases at V and 3 bases at J, with 14 bases between. CDR3 length: 15 amino acids. Germline V gene sequence: CDR1 MDHEN, CDR2 SYDVKM. The CDR3 here is CASSPRSGVKNIQYF. The CDR3 DNA sequence: TGTGCCAGCAGTCCAAGATCAGGGGTCAAAAACATTCAGTACTTC.

V usage is TRBV7-2 and J usage is TRBJ1-2; 10 bases are shared with TRBD1. This CDR3 has 14 amino acids. Germline V CDR1 and CDR2: SGHTA, FQGNSA. With V trimmed by 7 bases and J by 2 bases, 4 bases remained unmatched. CDR3 nucleotide sequence: TGTGCCAGCACCTCGGGACAGGGGAACTATGGCTACACCTTC. The encoded protein is CASTSGQGNYGYTF.

The chain is built from TRBV6-5 and TRBJ2-7; 11 bases align to TRBD1. V lost 2 bases to trimming and J lost 6 bases; unmatched junction nucleotides: 3. The CDR3 has 14 residues. Germline values: CDR1 MNHEY, CDR2 SVGAGI. CDR3 sequence: CASSYPGTGGEQYF. The CDR3 DNA follows: TGTGCCAGCAGTTACCCCGGGACAGGGGGCGAGCAGTACTTC.

V and J are TRBV4-1 and TRBJ2-5, with 11 positions matching TRBD2. Trimming cost V 3 bases and J 9 bases; bases outside gene matches: 12. Germline V gene lookup returns CDR1 MGHRA and CDR2 YSYEKL. CDR3 length: 16 residues. CDR3 in amino acids: CASSQSGLAVPRAQYF. The CDR3 DNA reads as TGCGCCAGCAGCCAGTCGGGACTAGCGGTCCCTCGGGCCCAGTACTTC.

This sequence joins TRBV30 and TRBJ1-5; D possibly corresponds to TRBD1 (5 bases). V gave up 2 bases and J gave up 7 bases, with 15 bases separating them. This CDR3 has 14 amino acids. Germline V gives CDR1 GTSNPN, CDR2 SVGIG (reference sequence). The CDR3 protein is CAWSQGRVAQPQHF. CDR3 coding DNA: TGTGCCTGGAGTCAGGGCAGGGTAGCCCAGCCCCAGCATTTT.

The V call is TRBV7-9, the J call TRBJ2-5, with TRBD2 matching over 9 bases. This CDR3 comprises 16 residues. J was trimmed by 3 bases and V by 2 bases; bases with no gene match: 7. Germline CDR1 is SEHNR and CDR2 is FQNEAQ (reference sequence). Here the CDR3 reads CASSLLAGNLEETQYF. The CDR3 DNA reads TGTGCCAGCAGCTTACTAGCGGGAAATCTAGAAGAGACCCAGTACTTC.

The rearrangement joins TRBV9 to TRBJ2-3; TRBD2 agrees at 7 bases. Trimming cost V 4 bases and J 4 bases; bases outside gene matches: 9. CDR1 and CDR2 (germline): SGDLS, YYNGEE. The length of the CDR3 is 15 residues. The CDR3 reads CASSTRSGISDTQYF. The CDR3 region has the DNA TGTGCCAGCAGCACTCGGAGCGGGATCTCAGATACGCAGTATTTT.

The chain is built from TRBV5-5 and TRBJ2-2; the D is unclear. CDR3 length equals 12 residues. The germline V gene encodes CDR1 SGHKS and CDR2 YYEKEE (reference sequence). Trimming took 4 bases from V and 6 from J, leaving 7 bases between them. The CDR3 sequence is CASSPDSGELFF. CDR3 DNA: TGTGCCAGCAGCCCCGATTCCGGGGAGCTGTTTTTT.

This clone was seen once. V usage is TRBV11-2 and J usage is TRBJ2-7; perhaps D is TRBD1 or TRBD2 (5 bases each). The CDR3 runs to 15 residues. V was shortened by 6 bases and J by 1 base, with 16 bases between the two germline ends. CDR1 SGHAT and CDR2 FQNNGV come from the germline V gene. CDR3 bases: TGTGCCAGCAGGGTGAACCGGGACCCTTCCTACGAGCAGTACTTC. Amino acids: CASRVNRDPSYEQYF.

Points on this clone: Other DNA sequences in the sample encode the same CDR3. V and J are TRBV6-5 and TRBJ1-2; no clear D gene. The germline V gene encodes CDR1 MNHEY and CDR2 SVGAGI. The CDR3 has 14 residues. V dropped 0 bases and J dropped 2 bases, with 7 bases sitting between them. CDR3 protein: CASSYSGQNYGYTF. In nucleotides, the CDR3 is TGTGCCAGCAGTTACTCGGGCCAGAACTATGGCTACACCTTC.

CDR3: CASSLGSQETQYF. The CDR3 DNA is TGTGCCAGCTCACTTGGGTCCCAAGAGACCCAGTACTTC. The J gene is TRBJ2-5, the V gene TRBV18; D call uncertain. CDR3 length: 13 residues. Trimming stripped 4 bases from V and 1 base from J, with 7 bases between. Germline assignment: CDR1 KGHSH and CDR2 LQKENI.

As for this clone: Other DNA sequences in this sample translate to the same CDR3. The chain recombines TRBV2 with TRBJ1-4, with D possibly being TRBD1 (5 bases). Trimming cost V 6 bases and J 0 bases, with 11 bases left between them. The CDR3 totals 15 residues. From germline, CDR1 is SNHLY and CDR2 FYNNEI. CDR3 amino acids: CASSGDGATNEKLFF. The CDR3 DNA reads TGTGCCAGCAGCGGGGACGGTGCAACTAATGAAAAACTGTTTTTT.